The source of this T cell receptor beta chain is a study of molecular identifiers for immune sequencing clone quantification. Unmatched junction bases numbered 0, after V lost 3 bases and J lost 6 bases. Germline V gives CDR1 LGHNT, CDR2 FRNRAP. CDR3 length: 12 amino acids. TCR libraries were built in bulk with a published protocol and specific TCR primers. TCRdb called the PCR reads again in MiXCR, with one record for every CDR3 protein. Of about 510,000 distinct CDR3 sequences listed, over 20% were seen once; the top ten hold 0.84%. In the sort, naive CD8 T cells were defined as CD8+CD4-CCR7+CD45RA+.

This receptor was obtained from a human donor in good health. Some libraries in this study had Jurkat cell RNA spiked in. The chain links TRBV12-5 to TRBJ2-3; 7 nucleotides align to TRBD1. Sample: naive CD8+ T cells from blood, with Jurkat cell RNA spiked in. Subset in this sample: FACS-sorted CD8+CD4-CCR7+CD45RA+ naive T cells. The CDR3 sequence is CASGFRGDTQYF. CDR3 DNA: TGTGCTAGTGGTTTCAGGGGGGATACGCAGTATTTT.